One sample yielded the 20 T cell receptor beta chains listed below, sequenced in a study of early T cells in non-severe SARS-CoV-2 infection. TCRdb itself ran the 5' RACE reads through MiXCR, one entry per CDR3 protein. The sample carries about 72,000 distinct CDR3 sequences, roughly 9.1% recorded once. Here the sequenced sample was whole blood, taken at baseline. These receptor sequences come from an adult who was a healthcare worker with PCR-confirmed SARS-CoV-2 infection or an uninfected control (not recorded which).

This clonotype was seen at least ten times. The rearrangement links TRBV20-1 to TRBJ1-1; D not resolved. V was pared by 1 base and J by 5 bases, with 11 bases between. Germline CDR1 DFQATT, CDR2 SNEGSKA (reference sequence). This CDR3 is built from 13 residues. Written as DNA, the CDR3 is TGCAGTGCTAGAGGCCAGCAGCGGACTGAAGCTTTCTTT. This sequence encodes CSARGQQRTEAFF.

The sample holds a few counts of this clonotype. The chain couples TRBV5-1 to TRBJ1-1; 7 bases agree with TRBD1. J lost 5 bases, V lost 0 bases, and 4 bases had no gene match. Germline V CDR1 and CDR2: SGHRS, YFSETQ. The CDR3 runs to 14 residues. The CDR3 nucleotides read TGCGCCAGCAGCTTGGAAGGGGGCAATACTGAAGCTTTCTTT. It is translated as CASSLEGGNTEAFF.

In its sample, this clonotype was seen many times. The chain combines TRBV7-3 with TRBJ2-5; 8 bases map to TRBD2. Trimming removed 4 bases from V and 4 bases from J; junction bases left unmatched: 8. The CDR3 consists of 15 residues. The V gene's germline CDR1 is SGHTA and CDR2 FQGTGA. In nucleotides, the CDR3 is TGTGCCAGCAGCTCCGGGACTAGAAGGGGAGAGACCCAGTACTTC. Protein: CASSSGTRRGETQYF.

This clonotype was observed many times. The rearrangement joins TRBV20-1 to TRBJ2-7; 9 nucleotides match TRBD1. V shed 2 bases, J shed 2 bases, and the junction held 10 bases outside the gene matches. Per germline, CDR1 DFQATT and CDR2 SNEGSKA (reference sequence). This CDR3 comprises 16 residues. Here the CDR3 reads CSARREDRGSPYEQYF. CDR3 bases: TGCAGTGCTAGAAGGGAGGACAGGGGATCACCCTACGAGCAGTACTTC.

There are a few counts of this clonotype. This chain joins TRBV15 and TRBJ2-2; D might be TRBD1 (6 bases). The CDR3 totals 16 residues. Germline V gives CDR1 LNHNV, CDR2 YYDKDF (reference sequence). Trimming removed 0 bases from V and 4 bases from J, with 12 bases in between. As DNA, the CDR3 is TGTGCCACCAGCAGAGATCAGGGGCTGGTCACCGGGGAGCTGTTTTTT. Residues: CATSRDQGLVTGELFF.

This clonotype was seen a few times. The chain uses TRBV30 and TRBJ2-5; TRBD2 matches 10 bases. The V gene's germline CDR1 is GTSNPN and CDR2 SVGIG (reference sequence). V dropped 0 bases and J dropped 5; count of bases not matched to a gene: 6. This CDR3 spans 15 amino acids. The CDR3 bases are TGTGCCTGGAGTGTAGGAGGGACTAGCGAGGAGACCCAGTACTTC. It encodes CAWSVGGTSEETQYF.

There are a few counts of this clonotype. The gene calls are TRBV5-4 and TRBJ2-7, with D tentatively TRBD1 or TRBD2 (5 bases each). CDR1 and CDR2 from the germline V gene are SGHNT and YYREEE (reference sequence). V was clipped by 4 bases and J by 3 bases, with 14 bases between them. The CDR3 is 14 residues long. In DNA form, the CDR3 reads TGTGCCAGCAGCCCTACGGGGACCCACTACGAGCAGTACTTC. Translated: CASSPTGTHYEQYF.

This clonotype was observed a few times. The chain combines TRBV7-2 with TRBJ1-1; 7 positions agree with TRBD1. This CDR3 region has 13 residues. V gave up 5 bases and J gave up 5 bases; unmatched junction bases: 5. Germline V gives CDR1 SGHTA, CDR2 FQGNSA. CDR3 nucleotides: TGTGCCAGCAGCCGTAGGGGGCAAACTGAAGCTTTCTTT. The encoded protein is CASSRRGQTEAFF.

This clonotype came up many times. This sequence joins TRBV7-2 and TRBJ2-1, with TRBD2 identical over 12 bases. Per germline, CDR1 SGHTA and CDR2 FQGNSA. This CDR3 region has 17 residues. With V trimmed by 2 bases and J by 9 bases, 11 bases remained unmatched. CDR3 sequence reads: CASSLRASSGGAGEQFF. The DNA for the CDR3 is TGTGCCAGCAGCTTACGGGCCTCTAGCGGGGGGGCCGGTGAGCAGTTCTTC.

This clonotype has more than one count but fewer than ten. The J gene is TRBJ2-2, the V gene TRBV15; 9 nucleotides agree with TRBD1. This CDR3 has 15 amino acids. Germline V gene lookup returns CDR1 LNHNV and CDR2 YYDKDF (reference sequence). Trimming at V came to 4 bases and at J to 5 bases, leaving 5 bases not matched to a gene. The DNA of the CDR3 is TGTGCCACCAGCACCGACAGGGGGGTAACCGGGGAGCTGTTTTTT. Translation: CATSTDRGVTGELFF.

The genes are TRBV20-1 and TRBJ1-1; D is unresolved. Germline CDR1 DFQATT, CDR2 SNEGSKA (reference sequence). Trimming stripped 3 bases from V and 2 bases from J, with 10 bases between. The CDR3 totals 13 residues. DNA for the CDR3: TGCAGTGCTAGTCAGAGTTCAAACACTGAAGCTTTCTTT. Its translation is CSASQSSNTEAFF.

This clonotype has ten or more counts. This rearrangement joins TRBV6-6 to TRBJ2-6; D uncertain. The CDR3 totals 17 residues. Germline CDR1 is MNHNY and CDR2 is SVGAGI (reference sequence). Trimming removed 0 bases from V and 2 bases from J, with 11 bases in between. The CDR3 sequence: CASSYSGSSPGANVLTF. The CDR3 DNA sequence: TGTGCCAGCAGTTACTCGGGCAGTAGCCCTGGGGCCAACGTCCTGACTTTC.

About this clonotype itself: An end of the junction does not agree with germline; a read error may underlie this. V is TRBV4-3 and J is TRBJ2-5, with 8 bases that match TRBD2. Germline V CDR1 and CDR2: LGHNA, YSLEER. The CDR3 has 17 amino acids. CDR3 amino acids: CASSQGLAGGQQETRYF. The CDR3 DNA sequence: TGCGCCAGCAGCCAAGGGCTGGCGGGGGGCCAACAAGAGACCCGGTACTTC.

This clonotype was counted only a few times. The CDR3 DNA is TGTGCCAGCAGCGTGACCGGGCCGTCCTACGAGCAGTACTTC. Its protein product is CASSVTGPSYEQYF. This chain uses TRBV5-4 with TRBJ2-7; D remains ambiguous. In germline, CDR1 is SGHNT, CDR2 YYREEE (reference sequence). CDR3 length equals 14 residues. V lost 4 bases, J lost 1 base, and 12 bases lay in between.

This sequence joins TRBV7-2 and TRBJ1-1; D possibly corresponds to TRBD1 (5 bases). CDR3 length: 14 residues. Germline V gene sequence: CDR1 SGHTA, CDR2 FQGNSA. Trimming took off 0 bases at V and 5 bases at J, with 10 bases between the two ends. CDR3: CASSLAGTGTEAFF. The CDR3 coding sequence is TGTGCCAGCAGCTTAGCGGGGACGGGAACTGAAGCTTTCTTT.

V gene TRBV30 combines with J gene TRBJ2-3; D is unclear. The V gene lost 3 bases and the J gene lost 6 bases, with 13 bases spanning the gap. CDR1 is GTSNPN, CDR2 SVGIG, per germline (reference sequence). This CDR3 region has 13 residues. The CDR3 loop is CAWSTTASDTQYF. DNA of the CDR3: TGTGCCTGGAGCACCACCGCGAGCGATACGCAGTATTTT.

V gene TRBV5-1 combines with J gene TRBJ1-6, with D uncertain. CDR1 and CDR2 (germline): SGHRS, YFSETQ. Trimming left V 3 bases short and J 4 bases short, with 8 bases between. The CDR3 totals 14 residues. The CDR3 bases are TGCGCCAGCAGCTCCCAGGATTATAATTCACCCCTCCACTTT. This translates into CASSSQDYNSPLHF.

This clonotype was observed a few times. This chain joins TRBV19 and TRBJ1-5; unclear D gene. Germline V CDR1 and CDR2: LNHDA, SQIVND (reference sequence). The CDR3 loop spans 16 amino acids. Trimming took off 4 bases at V and 4 bases at J, with 17 bases between the two ends. The CDR3 bases are TGTGCCAGTAGTACAGGAGCCAGCGTAACTAATCAGCCCCAGCATTTT. Protein product: CASSTGASVTNQPQHF.

This clonotype has only a few counts. The rearrangement uses TRBV12-3 or TRBV12-4 and TRBJ1-5; possible D gene TRBD1, 5 bases. The CDR3 is 13 residues long. The ends were cut back, 2 bases at V and 6 bases at J, with 8 bases in the middle. DNA for the CDR3: TGTGCCAGCAGTTTAAGCGGGACTCAGCCCCAGCATTTT. Translating it yields CASSLSGTQPQHF.

This chain connects TRBV12-3 or TRBV12-4 to TRBJ1-6; 9 bases match TRBD1. The CDR3 is made up of 14 amino acids. V shed 4 bases, J shed 10 bases, and the junction held 5 bases outside the gene matches. The CDR3 loop is CASSYRGPGSPLHF. In DNA, the CDR3 is TGTGCCAGCAGTTACAGGGGGCCAGGATCACCCCTCCACTTT.